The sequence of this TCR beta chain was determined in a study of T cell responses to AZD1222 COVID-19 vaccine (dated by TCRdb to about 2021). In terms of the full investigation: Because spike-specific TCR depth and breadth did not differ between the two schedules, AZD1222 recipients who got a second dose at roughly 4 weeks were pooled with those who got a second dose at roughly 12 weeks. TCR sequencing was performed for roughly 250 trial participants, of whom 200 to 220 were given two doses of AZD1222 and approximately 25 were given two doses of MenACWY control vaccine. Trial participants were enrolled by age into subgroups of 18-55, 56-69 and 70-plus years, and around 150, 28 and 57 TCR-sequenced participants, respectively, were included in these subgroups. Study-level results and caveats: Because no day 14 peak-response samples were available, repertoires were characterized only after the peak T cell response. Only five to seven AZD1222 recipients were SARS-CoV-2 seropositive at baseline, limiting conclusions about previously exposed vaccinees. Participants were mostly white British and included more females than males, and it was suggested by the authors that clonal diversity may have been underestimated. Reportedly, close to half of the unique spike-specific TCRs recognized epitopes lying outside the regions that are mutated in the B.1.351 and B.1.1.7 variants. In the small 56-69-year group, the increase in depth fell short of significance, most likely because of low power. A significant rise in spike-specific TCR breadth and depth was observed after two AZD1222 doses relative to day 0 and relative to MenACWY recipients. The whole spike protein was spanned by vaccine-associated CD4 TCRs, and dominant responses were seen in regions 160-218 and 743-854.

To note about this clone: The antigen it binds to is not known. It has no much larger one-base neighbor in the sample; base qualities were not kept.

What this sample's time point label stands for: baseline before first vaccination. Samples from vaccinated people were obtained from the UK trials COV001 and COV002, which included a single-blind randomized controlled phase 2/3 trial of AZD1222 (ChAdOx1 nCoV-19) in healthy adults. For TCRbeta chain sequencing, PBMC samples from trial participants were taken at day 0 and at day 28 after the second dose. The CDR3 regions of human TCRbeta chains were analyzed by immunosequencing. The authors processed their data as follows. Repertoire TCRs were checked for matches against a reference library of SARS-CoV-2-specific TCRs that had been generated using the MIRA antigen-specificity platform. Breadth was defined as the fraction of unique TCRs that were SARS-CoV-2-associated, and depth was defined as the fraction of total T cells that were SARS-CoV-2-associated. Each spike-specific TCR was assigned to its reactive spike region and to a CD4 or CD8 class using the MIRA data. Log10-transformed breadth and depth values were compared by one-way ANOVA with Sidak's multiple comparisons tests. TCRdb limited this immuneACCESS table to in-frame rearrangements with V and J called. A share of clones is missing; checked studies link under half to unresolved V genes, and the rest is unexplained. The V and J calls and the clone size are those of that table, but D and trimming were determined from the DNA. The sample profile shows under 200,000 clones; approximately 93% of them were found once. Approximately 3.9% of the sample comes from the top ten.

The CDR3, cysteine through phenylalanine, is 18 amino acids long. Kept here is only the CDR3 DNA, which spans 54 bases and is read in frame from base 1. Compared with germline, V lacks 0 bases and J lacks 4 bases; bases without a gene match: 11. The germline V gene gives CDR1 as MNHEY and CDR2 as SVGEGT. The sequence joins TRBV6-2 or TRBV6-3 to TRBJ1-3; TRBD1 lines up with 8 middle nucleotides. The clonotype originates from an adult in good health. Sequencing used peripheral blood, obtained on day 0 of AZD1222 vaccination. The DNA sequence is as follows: TGTGCCAGCAGTTACTCGATTGGTCAGGGGGCGAGAGGAAACACCATATATTTT. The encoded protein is CASSYSIGQGARGNTIYF.